The 23 T cell receptor beta chains presented below share a single source sample, sequenced in a study of cytomegalovirus exposure and HLA in healthy donors. TCRdb's table, derived via immunoSEQ multiplex PCR, lists solely in-frame clones and lacks some. This table has fewer than 250,000 clones, around 78% appearing once. Sequenced input: PBMCs. The origin of the receptors is a young woman in good health and CMV-seronegative.

This clone was seen a handful of times. V and J are TRBV2 and TRBJ1-2; D gene uncertain. CDR3 length: 11 amino acids. The V gene lost 8 bases and the J gene lost 8 bases, with 12 bases spanning the gap. Germline CDR1 reads SNHLY; CDR2 reads FYNNEI. The DNA of the CDR3 is TGTGCCAGCTCGGCGGGTTGGGGCTACACCTTC. Its protein product is CASSAGWGYTF.

The chain recombines TRBV12-5 with TRBJ2-1; 9 bases match TRBD1. V shed 1 base, J shed 7 bases, and the junction held 8 bases outside the gene matches. CDR1 and CDR2 (germline): LGHNT, FRNRAP. This CDR3 contains 16 residues. In nucleotides, the CDR3 is TGTGCTAGTGGTTTGGCAGGGACAGGGACGCAGAATGAGCAGTTCTTC. Protein: CASGLAGTGTQNEQFF.

The chain combines TRBV30 with TRBJ2-1, with 9 bases aligning to TRBD1. J was trimmed by 3 bases and V by 7 bases; bases with no gene match: 4. CDR1 is GTSNPN and CDR2 is SVGIG in the germline V gene (reference sequence). This CDR3 is built from 13 residues. This chain's CDR3 is CASDRGDYNEQFF. The CDR3 coding sequence is TGTGCCTCGGACAGGGGCGACTACAATGAGCAGTTCTTC.

V gene TRBV6-1 combines with J gene TRBJ2-7; a weak D match, TRBD2 (6 bases). CDR1 and CDR2 from the germline V gene are MNHNS and SASEGT. V lost 0 bases and J 3 bases, leaving 15 bases between the germline ends. CDR3 length: 16 residues. The DNA of the CDR3 is TGTGCCAGCAGTGAAGCCGATGGGACTGGGTTCTACGAGCAGTACTTC. Its protein is CASSEADGTGFYEQYF.

The CDR3 is CASSPRGAYEQYF. In DNA, the CDR3 is TGTGCCAGCAGCCCCCGGGGTGCCTACGAGCAGTACTTC. The chain employs TRBV14 and TRBJ2-7, with TRBD2 as a possible D gene (5 bases). Trimming removed 4 bases at V and 2 bases at J, with 9 bases between. The CDR3 covers 13 residues. Germline loops: CDR1 SGHDN, CDR2 FVKESK.

For the CDR3, the DNA is TGTGCCAGCAGCCCCCGTGGAGGAGGCTACACCTTC. It yields the protein CASSPRGGGYTF. The V gene is TRBV7-9, the J gene TRBJ1-2; unclear D gene. V was trimmed by 5 bases and J by 8 bases, leaving 12 bases between them. Germline V gene lookup returns CDR1 SEHNR and CDR2 FQNEAQ (reference sequence). The CDR3 length is 12 residues.

This clone was seen only a few times. The chain is built from TRBV28 and TRBJ1-5; no clear D gene. The V gene lost 10 bases and the J gene lost 0 bases, with 10 bases spanning the gap. The germline V gene has CDR1 MDHEN and CDR2 SYDVKM. There are 13 residues in the CDR3. The CDR3 spells CAIKGYSNQPQHF. In DNA, the CDR3 is TGTGCCATCAAGGGCTATAGCAATCAGCCCCAGCATTTT.

The chain links TRBV2 to TRBJ1-1; 11 nucleotides agree with TRBD1. This CDR3 spans 14 amino acids. After removal of 4 bases from V and 11 bases from J, the junction contained 9 bases not matched to a gene. Germline V gene sequence: CDR1 SNHLY, CDR2 FYNNEI. This CDR3 reads CASSVPGQGDKAFF. The CDR3 region has the DNA TGTGCCAGCAGTGTTCCGGGACAGGGGGATAAGGCTTTCTTT. Full variable domain (remainder filled in from reference TRBV2 and TRBJ1-1): EPEVTQTPSHQVTQMGQEVILRCVPISNHLYFYWYRQILGQKVEFLVSFYNNEISEKSEIFDDQFSVERPDGSNFTLKIRSTKLEDSAMYFCASSVPGQGDKAFFGQGTRLTVV.

The CDR3 is CASSSYYEQYF. The CDR3, as DNA: TGTGCCAGCAGTTCCTACTACGAGCAGTACTTC. This chain uses TRBV25-1 with TRBJ2-7; D unresolved. There are 11 residues in the CDR3. Germline V gives CDR1 MGHDK, CDR2 SYGVNS. Trimming removed 5 bases at V and 3 bases at J, with 5 bases between.

The V and J genes are TRBV5-4 and TRBJ2-3; TRBD2 is a possible D gene (7 bases). Trimming pared 4 bases from V and 6 bases from J, leaving 21 bases between. CDR1 is SGHNT, CDR2 YYREEE, per germline (reference sequence). The CDR3 has 16 residues. The CDR3 loop is CASSQGLSRGGDTQYF. The CDR3 DNA reads as TGTGCCAGCAGCCAAGGACTTTCAAGGGGGGGGGATACGCAGTATTTT.

Turning to this clone: The identical CDR3 is also encoded by other nucleotide sequences in the sample. The chain couples TRBV18 to TRBJ1-1; weak D call: TRBD1 (6 bases). There are 12 residues in the CDR3. The V and J ends lost 3 bases and 4 bases respectively, with 6 bases between them. Per the germline V gene, CDR1 is KGHSH and CDR2 is LQKENI. The CDR3 DNA is TGTGCCAGCTCACCGACAGGCACTGAAGCTTTCTTT. It encodes CASSPTGTEAFF.

The chain employs TRBV9 and TRBJ1-4; 7 bases are a match to TRBD1. CDR3 length: 17 residues. Germline-derived CDR1 and CDR2 are SGDLS and YYNGEE. Unmatched junction bases numbered 12, after V lost 7 bases and J lost 0 bases. CDR3 in DNA: TGTGCCAGCTCCGGGTCAGGGGGATTTTCAACTAATGAAAAACTGTTTTTT. Translating it yields CASSGSGGFSTNEKLFF.

The chain couples TRBV6-6 to TRBJ2-5; TRBD2 aligns across 8 bases. Germline CDR1 MNHNY, CDR2 SVGAGI (reference sequence). The CDR3 is 15 residues long. Unmatched junction bases numbered 13, after V lost 6 bases and J lost 7 bases. In DNA form, the CDR3 reads TGTGCCAGCAGCCCCGGAACGGGGGGGCGTAGGACCCAGTACTTC. Protein product: CASSPGTGGRRTQYF.

A single count supports this clone. The chain couples TRBV10-2 to TRBJ1-2; D perhaps matches TRBD1 (5 bases). The V end lost 8 bases, the J end lost 7 bases, and 20 bases lay between the germline ends. Per germline, CDR1 WSHSY and CDR2 SAAADI. The CDR3 spans 14 residues. The DNA of the CDR3 is TGCGCCAGCTCTCAGGGAAAGGGTCCCTCTGGCTACACCTTC. Its protein is CASSQGKGPSGYTF.

V gene TRBV30 combines with J gene TRBJ1-1; D gene uncertain. With 4 bases removed from V and 0 bases from J, the gap between germline ends came to 6 bases. There are 12 residues in the CDR3. The germline V gene encodes CDR1 GTSNPN and CDR2 SVGIG (reference sequence). The CDR3 sequence: CAWKLMNTEAFF. The CDR3 nucleotides are TGTGCCTGGAAATTAATGAACACTGAAGCTTTCTTT.

The genes are TRBV11-3 and TRBJ2-1; the match to TRBD2 covers 15 bases. CDR1 SGHNT and CDR2 YENEEA come from the germline V gene. The CDR3 is 16 amino acids. V gave up 3 bases and J gave up 7 bases; unmatched junction bases: 4. The CDR3 DNA sequence: TGTGCCAGCAGCTTGGGACTAGCGGGAGGAGCGAATGAGCAGTTCTTC. Protein product: CASSLGLAGGANEQFF.

V usage is TRBV6-1 and J usage is TRBJ1-2; D is unresolved. Germline CDR1 MNHNS, CDR2 SASEGT. Trimming stripped 3 bases from V and 8 bases from J, with 13 bases between. There are 13 residues in the CDR3. Written as DNA, the CDR3 is TGTGCCAGCAGTGAGTGGGGAAAAGGGGGCTACACCTTC. It encodes CASSEWGKGGYTF.

This clone was counted a single time. V usage is TRBV18 and J usage is TRBJ1-1; no clear D. The CDR3 spans 13 residues. The V end was cut by 3 bases, the J end by 3 bases, with 8 bases between. Germline CDR1 is KGHSH and CDR2 is LQKENI. The CDR3 region is CASSPLIDTEAFF. The CDR3 DNA sequence: TGTGCCAGCTCACCCCTAATTGACACTGAAGCTTTCTTT.

The chain links TRBV13 to TRBJ2-7; no reliable D call. V shed 4 bases and J shed 3 bases, with 10 bases lying between them. CDR1 and CDR2 (germline): PRHDT, FYEKMQ (reference sequence). The CDR3 loop spans 13 amino acids. In DNA, the CDR3 is TGTGCCAGCAGCTCCGGACGGAACTACGAGCAGTACTTC. Protein: CASSSGRNYEQYF.

This clone was seen a handful of times. The V and J genes are TRBV2 and TRBJ2-1; TRBD2 might be the D (5 bases). V lost 8 bases and J 7 bases, leaving 6 bases between the germline ends. The germline V gene has CDR1 SNHLY and CDR2 FYNNEI. This CDR3 contains 10 residues. CDR3: CASGGNEQFF. In DNA form, the CDR3 reads TGTGCCAGCGGAGGAAATGAGCAGTTCTTC.

V is TRBV5-1 and J is TRBJ1-6; TRBD1 is a possible D gene (6 bases). The V end lost 3 bases, the J end lost 6 bases, and 13 bases lay between the germline ends. The CDR3 consists of 15 residues. The germline CDR1 and CDR2 sequences are SGHRS and YFSETQ. The CDR3 coding sequence is TGCGCCAGCAGCTCCGAGCCAGGGGTTAATTCACCCCTCCACTTT. The encoded protein is CASSSEPGVNSPLHF.

The chain employs TRBV6-1 and TRBJ1-2; perhaps TRBD1 as D (5 bases). The germline V gene has CDR1 MNHNS and CDR2 SASEGT. The CDR3 has 13 residues. Trimming removed 3 bases at V and 3 bases at J, with 8 bases between. In nucleotides, the CDR3 is TGTGCCAGCAGTGAGAGGGGATACTATGGCTACACCTTC. Translation gives CASSERGYYGYTF.

The chain joins TRBV19 to TRBJ1-2; 8 bases fit TRBD1. CDR1 LNHDA and CDR2 SQIVND come from the germline V gene (reference sequence). The CDR3 is 17 amino acids. The J segment lost 4 bases and the V segment lost 1 base, leaving 11 bases of the junction unmatched. The CDR3 spells CASSIGYRDRLIYGYTF. The CDR3 region has the DNA TGTGCCAGTAGTATAGGGTACCGGGACAGGCTAATCTATGGCTACACCTTC.